These 18 T cell receptor beta chains came from one sample sequenced in a study of circulating and synovial CD4+ cells in juvenile arthritis. The table came from immunoSEQ multiplex PCR; TCRdb's copy has only in-frame clones and leaves some out. The sample holds some 33,000 clones, approximately 94% seen once. Sample: CD4+ T cells from blood. The receptors derive from a human donor with juvenile idiopathic arthritis.

This clone was found a few times. The chain carries TRBV29-1 and TRBJ2-1, with 12 nucleotides matching TRBD2. Germline V gene sequence: CDR1 SQVTM, CDR2 ANQGSEA. With V trimmed by 6 bases and J by 4 bases, 4 bases remained unmatched. This CDR3 comprises 14 residues. As DNA, the CDR3 is TGCAGCGTGGCCGGGACTAGCGGGTACAATGAGCAGTTCTTC. Translating it yields CSVAGTSGYNEQFF.

The rearrangement links TRBV11-1 to TRBJ1-2; D gene unclear. The CDR3 length is 15 residues. From germline, CDR1 is SGHAT and CDR2 FQDESV (reference sequence). Trimming took 2 bases from V and 0 from J, leaving 10 bases between them. The CDR3 loop is CASSLLIGSNYGYTF. CDR3 DNA: TGTGCCAGCAGCTTATTAATCGGTTCTAACTATGGCTACACCTTC.

This sequence joins TRBV18 and TRBJ1-2, with D perhaps TRBD1 (6 bases). The CDR3 contains 15 residues. V lost 0 bases and J 5 bases, leaving 13 bases between the germline ends. Germline V lookup: CDR1 KGHSH, CDR2 LQKENI. Here the CDR3 DNA reads TGTGCCAGCTCACCACCGCAGGGGAGGGATTATGGCTACACCTTC. Its translation is CASSPPQGRDYGYTF. The full variable domain, completed using reference TRBV18 and TRBJ1-2, is NAGVMQNPRHLVRRRGQEARLRCSPMKGHSHVYWYRQLPEEGLKFMVYLQKENIIDESGMPKERFSAEFPKEGPSILRIQQVVRGDSAAYFCASSPPQGRDYGYTFGSGTRLTVV.

The chain combines TRBV7-3 with TRBJ2-7; the match to TRBD1 covers 7 bases. Germline V gene sequence: CDR1 SGHTA, CDR2 FQGTGA. There are 13 residues in the CDR3. V trimming: 5 bases; J trimming: 2 bases; junction bases outside the gene matches: 3. The CDR3 reads CASSRDSPYEQYF. As DNA, the CDR3 is TGTGCCAGCAGCCGGGACAGCCCCTACGAGCAGTACTTC.

With regard to this clone: It is likely a read error, because the conserved phenylalanine at the end of the CDR3 is missing. The chain links TRBV6-6 to TRBJ1-1, with 7 bases lining up with TRBD1. Trimming at V came to 2 bases and at J to 0 bases, leaving 6 bases not matched to a gene. The CDR3 covers 16 residues. Germline values: CDR1 MNHNY, CDR2 SVGAGI (reference sequence). The CDR3, as DNA: TGTGCCAGCAGTTACCGAAGGGGACAGATGAACACTGAAGCTTTCCTT. This translates into CASSYRRGQMNTEAFL.

J is TRBJ1-1 and V is TRBV20-1; D is perhaps TRBD1 (5 bases). This CDR3 spans 11 amino acids. Germline lookup yields CDR1 DFQATT and CDR2 SNEGSKA (reference sequence). V shed 5 bases and J shed 7 bases, with 11 bases lying between them. The CDR3 loop is CSAAGLIEAFF. CDR3 DNA: TGCAGTGCTGCAGGGTTGATTGAAGCTTTCTTT.

The chain uses TRBV29-1 and TRBJ1-5; 8 bases fit TRBD1. V gave up 5 bases and J gave up 3 bases; unmatched junction bases: 6. Germline assignment: CDR1 SQVTM and CDR2 ANQGSEA. This CDR3 is built from 14 residues. The CDR3 loop is CSVLDRGFNQPQHF. The CDR3 coding sequence is TGCAGCGTTCTAGACAGGGGTTTCAATCAGCCCCAGCATTTT.

The genes are TRBV21-1 and TRBJ1-2. TRBV21-1 is termed a pseudogene. The CDR3 extends over 16 amino acids. The chain's CDR3 is CASSRRDAGIADGYTF. CDR3 coding DNA: TGTGCCAGCAGCCGGCGGGACGCGGGGATAGCGGATGGCTACACCTTC.

The J gene is TRBJ2-2, the V gene TRBV18, with 10 bases aligning to TRBD2. The CDR3 totals 16 residues. The germline V gene encodes CDR1 KGHSH and CDR2 LQKENI. The V and J ends lost 2 bases and 5 bases, in that order; junction bases with no gene match: 5. The CDR3 bases are TGTGCCAGCTCACCAGAGCTAGCGGGAGTTACCGGGGAGCTGTTTTTT. Its protein is CASSPELAGVTGELFF.

J is TRBJ1-5 and V is TRBV7-2; D may be TRBD1 (6 bases). CDR1 is SGHTA and CDR2 is FQGNSA in the germline V gene. The CDR3 is 13 residues long. Trimming took off 5 bases at V and 5 bases at J, with 10 bases between the two ends. The CDR3 DNA reads TGTGCCAGCAGCCGAGGGGGGGATCAGCCCCAGCATTTT. As protein: CASSRGGDQPQHF.

The CDR3: CASSPGGADGNTIYF. The CDR3 DNA is TGTGCCAGCAGTCCAGGGGGCGCGGACGGAAACACCATATATTTT. This chain connects TRBV2 to TRBJ1-3; 8 bases line up with TRBD1. The germline V gene encodes CDR1 SNHLY and CDR2 FYNNEI. The CDR3 runs to 15 residues. V shed 5 bases, J shed 4 bases, and the junction held 7 bases outside the gene matches.

The chain joins TRBV13 to TRBJ2-2, with TRBD1 matching 7 bases. The CDR3 extends over 16 amino acids. Unmatched junction bases numbered 11, after V lost 5 bases and J lost 5 bases. CDR1 is PRHDT, CDR2 FYEKMQ, per germline (reference sequence). The DNA for the CDR3 is TGTGCCAGCAGCCTCCGGACAGGAAGGGATACCGGGGAGCTGTTTTTT. This translates into CASSLRTGRDTGELFF.

V is TRBV6-1 and J is TRBJ2-7; 7 bases fit TRBD2. The ends lost 4 bases at V and 3 bases at J; junction bases unmatched: 15. The V gene's germline CDR1 is MNHNS and CDR2 SASEGT. The CDR3 covers 17 residues. The CDR3 sequence is CASSVPREGHGLYEQYF. For the CDR3, the DNA is TGTGCCAGCAGTGTCCCCAGGGAGGGCCACGGACTCTACGAGCAGTACTTC.

The chain uses TRBV21-1 and TRBJ2-7; the table calls TRBD2, which could not be checked here. TRBV21-1 is a pseudogene. CDR3 size: 15 residues. In DNA, the CDR3 is TGTGCCAGCAGCAAACACGCCTCGAGCTCCTACGAGCAGTACTTC. Translation: CASSKHASSSYEQYF.

V is TRBV9 and J is TRBJ2-1; D perhaps matches TRBD2 (6 bases). The CDR3 runs to 14 residues. The V end lost 4 bases, the J end lost 4 bases, and 12 bases lay between the germline ends. CDR1 is SGDLS and CDR2 is YYNGEE in the germline V gene. The CDR3 loop reads CASSPGGGYNEQFF. For the CDR3, the DNA is TGTGCCAGCAGCCCCGGGGGAGGTTACAATGAGCAGTTCTTC.

The chain couples TRBV7-3 to TRBJ2-7, with 9 nucleotides matching TRBD2. V dropped 0 bases and J dropped 3; count of bases not matched to a gene: 3. Germline CDR1 SGHTA, CDR2 FQGTGA. This CDR3 region has 15 residues. The CDR3 sequence: CASSLTAGGIYEQYF. The CDR3, as DNA: TGTGCCAGCAGCTTAACTGCGGGGGGGATCTACGAGCAGTACTTC.

This chain joins TRBV2 and TRBJ1-2; D might be TRBD1 (6 bases). The CDR3 is made up of 15 amino acids. With 4 bases removed from V and 7 bases from J, the gap between germline ends came to 19 bases. CDR1 and CDR2 from the germline V gene are SNHLY and FYNNEI. For the CDR3, the DNA is TGTGCCAGCAGTGCGAGGCAGGGGCATCGGGTTGGCTACACCTTC. This sequence encodes CASSARQGHRVGYTF. Full variable domain (missing parts from reference TRBV2 and TRBJ1-2): EPEVTQTPSHQVTQMGQEVILRCVPISNHLYFYWYRQILGQKVEFLVSFYNNEISEKSEIFDDQFSVERPDGSNFTLKIRSTKLEDSAMYFCASSARQGHRVGYTFGSGTRLTVV.

Concerning this clone itself: The same CDR3 arises from other DNA sequences in this sample as well. The CDR3, as DNA: TGTGCCAGCAGCTTAGAGGTCCGGGACAGCTACTCTGGAAACACCATATATTTT. Its translation is CASSLEVRDSYSGNTIYF. The rearrangement joins TRBV7-6 to TRBJ1-3; 7 bases map to TRBD1. CDR3 size: 18 residues. CDR1 SGHVS and CDR2 FNYEAQ come from the germline V gene. The V and J ends lost 1 base and 0 bases, in that order; junction bases with no gene match: 9.